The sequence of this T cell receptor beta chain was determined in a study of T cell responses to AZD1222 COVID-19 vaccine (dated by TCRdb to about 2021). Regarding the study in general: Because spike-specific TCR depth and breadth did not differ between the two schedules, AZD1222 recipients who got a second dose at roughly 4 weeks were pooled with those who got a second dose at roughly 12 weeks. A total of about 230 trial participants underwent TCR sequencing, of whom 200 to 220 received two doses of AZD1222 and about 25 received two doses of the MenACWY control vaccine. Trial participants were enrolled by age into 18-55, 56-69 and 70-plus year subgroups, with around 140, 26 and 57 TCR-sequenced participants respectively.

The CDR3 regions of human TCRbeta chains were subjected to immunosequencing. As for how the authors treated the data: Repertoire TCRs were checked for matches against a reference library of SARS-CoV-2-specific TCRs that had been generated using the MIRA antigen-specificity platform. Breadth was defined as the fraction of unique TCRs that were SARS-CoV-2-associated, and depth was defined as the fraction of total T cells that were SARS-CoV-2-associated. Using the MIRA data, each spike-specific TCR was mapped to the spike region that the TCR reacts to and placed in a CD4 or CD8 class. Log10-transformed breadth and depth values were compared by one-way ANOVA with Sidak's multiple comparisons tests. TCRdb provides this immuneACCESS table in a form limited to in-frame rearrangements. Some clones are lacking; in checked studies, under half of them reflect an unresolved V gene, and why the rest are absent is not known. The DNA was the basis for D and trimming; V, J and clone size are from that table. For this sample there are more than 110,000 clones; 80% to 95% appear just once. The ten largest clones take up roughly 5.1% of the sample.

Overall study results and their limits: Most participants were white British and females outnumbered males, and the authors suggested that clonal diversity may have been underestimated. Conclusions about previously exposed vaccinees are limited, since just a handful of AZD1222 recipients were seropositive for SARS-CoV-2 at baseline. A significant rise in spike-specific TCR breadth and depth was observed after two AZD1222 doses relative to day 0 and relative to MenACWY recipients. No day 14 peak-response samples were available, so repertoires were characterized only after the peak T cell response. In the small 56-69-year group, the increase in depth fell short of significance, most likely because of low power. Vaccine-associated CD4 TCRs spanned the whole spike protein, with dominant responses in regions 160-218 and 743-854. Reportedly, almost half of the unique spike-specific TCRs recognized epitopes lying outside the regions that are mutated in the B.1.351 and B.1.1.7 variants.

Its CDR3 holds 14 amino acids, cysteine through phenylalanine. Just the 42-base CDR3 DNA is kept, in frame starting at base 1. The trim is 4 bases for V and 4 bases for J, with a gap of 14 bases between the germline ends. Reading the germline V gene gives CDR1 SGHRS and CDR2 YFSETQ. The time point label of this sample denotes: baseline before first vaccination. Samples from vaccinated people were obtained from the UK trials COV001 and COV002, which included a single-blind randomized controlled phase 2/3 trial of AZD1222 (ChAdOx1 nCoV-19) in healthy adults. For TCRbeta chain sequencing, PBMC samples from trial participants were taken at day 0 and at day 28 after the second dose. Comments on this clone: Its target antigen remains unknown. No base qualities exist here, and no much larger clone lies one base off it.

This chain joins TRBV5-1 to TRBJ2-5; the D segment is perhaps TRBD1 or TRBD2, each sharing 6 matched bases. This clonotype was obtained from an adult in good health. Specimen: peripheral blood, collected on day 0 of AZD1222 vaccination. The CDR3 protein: CASSVPGAGETQYF. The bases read TGCGCCAGCAGCGTTCCGGGGGCCGGAGAGACCCAGTACTTC.